The next 23 T cell receptor beta chains were all read from a single sample in a study of T cell changes during pregnancy in multiple sclerosis. The protocol was immunoSEQ multiplex PCR, while the TCRdb copy is restricted to in-frame clones and leaves out a portion. The data hold around 57,000 clones, with roughly 91% observed a single time. The sequences come from peripheral blood, collected after pregnancy. These receptors originate from a female donor in good health, enrolled as a control in a pregnancy study.

The chain recombines TRBV4-1 with TRBJ2-3; the D gene is possibly TRBD2 (5 bases). Trimming left V 0 bases short and J 2 bases short, with 12 bases between. CDR3 length: 16 residues. Germline CDR1 MGHRA, CDR2 YSYEKL. This CDR3 is CASSQEDYIYTDTQYF. The CDR3 DNA reads TGCGCCAGCAGCCAAGAAGACTACATCTACACAGATACGCAGTATTTT.

The chain couples TRBV9 to TRBJ1-3, with D hard to call. The CDR3 has 16 amino acids. Germline assignment: CDR1 SGDLS and CDR2 YYNGEE. The V gene lost 0 bases and the J gene lost 0 bases, with 10 bases spanning the gap. The CDR3 sequence is CASSVDPPSSGNTIYF. In DNA form, the CDR3 reads TGTGCCAGCAGCGTAGACCCGCCGAGCTCTGGAAACACCATATATTTT.

The rearrangement joins TRBV5-1 to TRBJ1-6, with 8 bases that match TRBD1. Germline CDR1 reads SGHRS; CDR2 reads YFSETQ. With V trimmed by 5 bases and J by 7 bases, 5 bases remained unmatched. The CDR3 spans 14 residues. The CDR3 DNA is TGCGCCAGCAGGGTACAGGGGGAAAATTCACCCCTCCACTTT. Its protein is CASRVQGENSPLHF.

The chain couples TRBV7-2 to TRBJ1-2; D may be TRBD1 (6 bases). CDR3 length: 13 residues. Germline V lookup: CDR1 SGHTA, CDR2 FQGNSA. Trimming left V 4 bases short and J 5 bases short, with 11 bases between. CDR3 region: CASSSHGQYGYTF. CDR3 DNA: TGTGCCAGCAGCTCCCATGGACAGTATGGCTACACCTTC.

The CDR3 protein is CASGHEQGVSEKLFF. For the CDR3, the DNA is TGTGCTAGTGGCCACGAACAGGGGGTTAGTGAAAAACTGTTTTTT. The chain employs TRBV12-5 and TRBJ1-4; 8 bases align to TRBD1. CDR3 length: 15 amino acids. The V gene end was trimmed by 6 bases and the J gene end by 7 bases; junction bases not matched to a gene: 10. CDR1 and CDR2 from the germline V gene are LGHNT and FRNRAP.

The chain employs TRBV7-2 and TRBJ1-1; D gene uncertain. Germline V CDR1 and CDR2: SGHTA, FQGNSA. With 2 bases removed from V and 5 bases from J, the gap between germline ends came to 9 bases. CDR3 length: 13 residues. CDR3 region: CASSLTHGTEAFF. Written as DNA, the CDR3 is TGTGCCAGCAGCTTAACCCACGGGACTGAAGCTTTCTTT.

This rearrangement joins TRBV5-8 to TRBJ1-1; D not resolved. Trimming shortened V by 2 bases and J by 0 bases, and 11 bases separated the two germline ends. The germline gives CDR1 SGHTS, CDR2 YDEGEE. The CDR3 is 15 residues long. As DNA, the CDR3 is TGTGCCAGCAGCTTATTTGCAGAATTGAACACTGAAGCTTTCTTT. Its translation: CASSLFAELNTEAFF.

This clone has only one observation. The gene calls are TRBV5-1 and TRBJ1-1, with D perhaps TRBD1 (6 bases). The CDR3 has 13 residues. V gave up 4 bases and J gave up 3 bases, with 10 bases separating them. Germline V gene sequence: CDR1 SGHRS, CDR2 YFSETQ. The CDR3 nucleotides read TGCGCCAGCAGCCCGCAGGGGCACACTGAAGCTTTCTTT. The encoded protein is CASSPQGHTEAFF.

The chain employs TRBV6-5 and TRBJ1-6; possibly TRBD1 for D (5 bases). CDR1 and CDR2 (germline): MNHEY, SVGAGI. Deletions cut 2 bases from V and 0 bases from J, with 8 bases between. The CDR3 consists of 16 residues. CDR3 in amino acids: CASSYRGFSYNSPLHF. In nucleotides, the CDR3 is TGTGCCAGCAGTTACAGGGGCTTCTCCTATAATTCACCCCTCCACTTT.

The chain has TRBV7-9 and TRBJ1-5; 7 bases align to TRBD1. CDR1 is SEHNR and CDR2 is FQNEAQ in the germline V gene (reference sequence). There are 14 residues in the CDR3. Trimming took 5 bases from V and 5 from J; bases not matched to a gene: 6. This CDR3 reads CASSEDRSDQPQHF. In nucleotides, the CDR3 is TGTGCCAGCAGCGAGGACAGGTCTGATCAGCCCCAGCATTTT.

By share, this clone counts as medium-sized. This chain connects TRBV7-9 to TRBJ1-2; D not certain. Germline assignment: CDR1 SEHNR and CDR2 FQNEAQ (reference sequence). The CDR3 sequence is 16 residues long. Trimming took off 1 base at V and 4 bases at J, with 16 bases between the two ends. The CDR3 DNA follows: TGTGCCAGCAGCTTAGGGCGGGAGGAGGCGTTCTATGGCTACACCTTC. Amino acids: CASSLGREEAFYGYTF. Filled out from reference TRBV7-9 and TRBJ1-2, the complete variable domain reads DTGVSQNPRHKITKRGQNVTFRCDPISEHNRLYWYRQTLGQGPEFLTYFQNEAQLEKSRLLSDRFSAERPKGSFSTLEIQRTEQGDSAMYLCASSLGREEAFYGYTFGSGTRLTVV.

This clone is a singleton in its sample. The chain is built from TRBV7-2 and TRBJ1-5; TRBD1 matches 7 bases. V trimming: 3 bases; J trimming: 6 bases; junction bases outside the gene matches: 5. Germline lookup yields CDR1 SGHTA and CDR2 FQGNSA. This CDR3 has 14 amino acids. CDR3 coding DNA: TGTGCCAGCAGCTTTGGCCAGGGGGGTCAGCCCCAGCATTTT. Its protein is CASSFGQGGQPQHF.

The rearrangement links TRBV7-2 to TRBJ1-2, with no clear D. This CDR3 has 15 amino acids. V lost 1 base, J lost 0 bases, and 9 bases lay in between. Per the germline V gene, CDR1 is SGHTA and CDR2 is FQGNSA. CDR3 residues: CASSLVGRANYGYTF. CDR3 nucleotides: TGTGCCAGCAGCTTAGTAGGGAGAGCTAACTATGGCTACACCTTC.

Only one count was recorded for this clone. CDR3 DNA: TGTGCCAGCAGCTTATCAGGGATCTCTGGAAACACCATATATTTT. Protein product: CASSLSGISGNTIYF. The chain combines TRBV7-2 with TRBJ1-3; tentatively, D is TRBD1 (5 bases). CDR1 is SGHTA and CDR2 is FQGNSA in the germline V gene. Trimming stripped 2 bases from V and 0 bases from J, with 8 bases between. The CDR3 runs to 15 residues.

This clone appeared once. The V and J genes are TRBV6-6 and TRBJ1-1, with D maybe TRBD1 (5 bases). CDR1 is MNHNY, CDR2 SVGAGI, per germline (reference sequence). The CDR3 totals 15 residues. The germline V and J ends were trimmed by 5 bases and 0 bases, with 13 bases remaining between them. The CDR3 loop is CASSPSDSMNTEAFF. Written as DNA, the CDR3 is TGTGCCAGCAGTCCAAGCGACAGTATGAACACTGAAGCTTTCTTT.

V usage is TRBV7-3 and J usage is TRBJ2-1, with D possibly TRBD2 on 6 matching bases. The CDR3 runs to 14 residues. Germline assignment: CDR1 SGHTA and CDR2 FQGTGA. Between the trimmed V and J ends, which lost 2 bases and 4 bases, there was a span of 9 bases. The CDR3 sequence is CASSLAGTYNEQFF. The CDR3 bases are TGTGCCAGCAGCTTAGCGGGGACTTACAATGAGCAGTTCTTC.

The V and J genes are TRBV5-6 and TRBJ1-1; D is uncertain. V was trimmed by 7 bases and J by 3 bases, leaving 10 bases between them. Per germline, CDR1 SGHDT and CDR2 YYEEEE. The CDR3 sequence is 12 residues long. The CDR3 DNA sequence: TGTGCCAGCGCCGTCGGGGACACTGAAGCTTTCTTT. Protein sequence: CASAVGDTEAFF.

The CDR3 sequence is CASSTGTDYEQYF. DNA of the CDR3: TGTGCCAGCAGCACGGGGACAGACTACGAGCAGTACTTC. The chain recombines TRBV5-4 with TRBJ2-7, with TRBD1 matching over 7 bases. Trimming cost V 4 bases and J 3 bases; bases outside gene matches: 4. The CDR3 length is 13 residues. Germline assignment: CDR1 SGHNT and CDR2 YYREEE (reference sequence).

This clone has just one count. The genes are TRBV7-2 and TRBJ2-5; D uncertain. CDR1 and CDR2 from the germline V gene are SGHTA and FQGNSA. The CDR3 has 13 amino acids. V was cut by 5 bases and J by 3 bases, with 10 bases left in between. The CDR3 loop reads CASSIHREETQYF. The DNA for the CDR3 is TGTGCCAGCAGCATTCACCGAGAAGAGACCCAGTACTTC.

The chain is built from TRBV7-3 and TRBJ1-1; 10 bases agree with TRBD1. Per the germline V gene, CDR1 is SGHTA and CDR2 is FQGTGA. The CDR3 runs 13 residues. Germline trimming cut 3 bases from V and 6 bases from J; bases unmatched to any gene: 1. The CDR3 is CASSLDRGAEAFF. The CDR3 DNA reads TGTGCCAGCAGCTTGGACAGGGGGGCTGAAGCTTTCTTT.

The rearrangement joins TRBV11-2 to TRBJ1-1; D may be TRBD1 (5 bases). CDR1 SGHAT and CDR2 FQNNGV come from the germline V gene. The length of the CDR3 is 12 residues. The V end was cut by 5 bases, the J end by 4 bases, with 8 bases between. CDR3 amino acids: CASSEQGTEAFF. CDR3 DNA sequence: TGTGCCAGCAGCGAGCAGGGCACTGAAGCTTTCTTT.

The rearrangement links TRBV5-4 to TRBJ2-6; D unresolved. V was cut by 2 bases and J by 0 bases, with 6 bases left in between. Germline CDR1 reads SGHNT; CDR2 reads YYREEE (reference sequence). The CDR3 has 15 residues. The DNA for the CDR3 is TGTGCCAGCAGCTTCCCTAACTCTGGGGCCAACGTCCTGACTTTC. This gives the protein CASSFPNSGANVLTF.

The chain recombines TRBV9 with TRBJ1-2; TRBD1 matches at 11 bases. V dropped 4 bases and J dropped 2; count of bases not matched to a gene: 4. The CDR3 sequence is 15 residues long. Germline-derived CDR1 and CDR2 are SGDLS and YYNGEE. The CDR3 protein is CASSPGQGANYGYTF. CDR3 coding DNA: TGTGCCAGCAGCCCCGGACAGGGGGCGAACTATGGCTACACCTTC.